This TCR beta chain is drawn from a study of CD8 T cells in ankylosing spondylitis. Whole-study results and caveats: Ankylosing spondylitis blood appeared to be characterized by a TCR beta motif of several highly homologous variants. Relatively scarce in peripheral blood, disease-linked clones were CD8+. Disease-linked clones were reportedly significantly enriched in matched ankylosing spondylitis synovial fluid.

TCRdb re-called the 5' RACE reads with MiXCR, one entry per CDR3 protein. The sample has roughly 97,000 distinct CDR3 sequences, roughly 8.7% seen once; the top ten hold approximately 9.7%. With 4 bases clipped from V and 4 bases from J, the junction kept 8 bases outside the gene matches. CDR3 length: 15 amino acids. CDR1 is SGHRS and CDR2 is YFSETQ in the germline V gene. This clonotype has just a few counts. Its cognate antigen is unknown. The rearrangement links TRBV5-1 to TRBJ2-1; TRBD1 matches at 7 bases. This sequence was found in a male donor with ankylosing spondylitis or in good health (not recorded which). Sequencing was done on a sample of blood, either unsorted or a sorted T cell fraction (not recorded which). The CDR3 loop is CASSLPGQSYNEQFF. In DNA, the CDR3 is TGCGCCAGCAGCCTCCCGGGACAGAGTTACAATGAGCAGTTCTTC.